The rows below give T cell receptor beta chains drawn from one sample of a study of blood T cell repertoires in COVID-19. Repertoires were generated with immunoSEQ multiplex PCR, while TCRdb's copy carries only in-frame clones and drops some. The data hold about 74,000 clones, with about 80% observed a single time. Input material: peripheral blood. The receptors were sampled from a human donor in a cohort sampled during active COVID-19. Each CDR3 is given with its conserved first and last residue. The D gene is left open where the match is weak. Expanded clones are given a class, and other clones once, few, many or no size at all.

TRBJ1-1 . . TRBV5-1 CASRTAGTLNTEAFF TGCGCCAGCAGAACGGCGGGGACCCTGAACACTGAAGCTTTCTTT
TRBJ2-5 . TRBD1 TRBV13 CASSGQGELSQETQYF TGTGCCAGCAGCGGACAGGGCGAGCTTTCCCAAGAGACCCAGTACTTC
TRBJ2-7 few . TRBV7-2 CASSRRGTAYEQYF TGTGCCAGCAGTCGCCGCGGGACTGCCTACGAGCAGTACTTC
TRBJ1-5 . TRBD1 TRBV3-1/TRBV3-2 CASSKQGVGNQPQHF TGTGCCAGCAGCAAACAGGGGGTGGGCAATCAGCCCCAGCATTTT
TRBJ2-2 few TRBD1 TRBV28 CASSLGQGMGTGELFF TGTGCCAGCAGTTTAGGACAGGGGATGGGCACCGGGGAGCTGTTTTTT
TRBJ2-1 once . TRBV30 CAWTRRQDNEQFF TGTGCCTGGACTCGCCGACAGGACAATGAGCAGTTCTTC
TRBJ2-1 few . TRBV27 CASSGGAEQFF TGTGCCAGCAGTGGGGGGGCAGAGCAGTTCTTC
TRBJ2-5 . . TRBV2 CASSEGVSETQYF TGTGCCAGCAGTGAAGGTGTTTCGGAGACCCAGTACTTC
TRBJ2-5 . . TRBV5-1 CASSRTTEQETQYF TGCGCCAGCAGCCGGACTACCGAACAAGAGACCCAGTACTTC
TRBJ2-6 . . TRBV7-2 CASIRGGFSGANVLTF TGTGCCAGCATCAGAGGAGGATTTTCTGGGGCCAACGTCCTGACTTTC
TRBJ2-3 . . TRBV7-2 CASSLAYRDTQYF TGTGCCAGCAGCTTAGCGTACAGAGATACGCAGTATTTT
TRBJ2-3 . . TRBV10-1 CASSGPGGSTDTQYF TGCGCCAGCAGTGGCCCGGGTGGGAGCACAGATACGCAGTATTTT
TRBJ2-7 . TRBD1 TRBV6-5 CASRTGGFTGSSSIF TGTGCCAGCCGGACAGGCGGCTTTACTGGGTCGAGCAGTATCTTC
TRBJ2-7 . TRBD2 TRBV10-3 CAISTGTSGYEQYF TGTGCCATCAGTACCGGGACTAGCGGCTACGAGCAGTACTTC
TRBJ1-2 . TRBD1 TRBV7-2 CASSPRTGVGYGYTF TGTGCCAGCAGCCCCCGGACAGGGGTGGGCTATGGCTACACCTTC
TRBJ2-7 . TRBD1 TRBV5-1 CASSPGTATYEQYF TGCGCCAGCAGCCCTGGGACAGCGACCTACGAGCAGTACTTC
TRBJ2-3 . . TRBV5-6 CASSLVKGGLDTQYF TGTGCCAGCAGCTTGGTAAAGGGCGGGTTGGATACGCAGTATTTT
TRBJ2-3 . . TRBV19 CASSRYGGADTQYF TGTGCCAGTAGTAGGTACGGAGGAGCAGATACGCAGTATTTT
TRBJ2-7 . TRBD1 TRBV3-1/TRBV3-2 CASSHGKGQGSGNTYEQYF TGTGCCAGCAGCCATGGGAAGGGACAGGGTTCGGGAAACACCTACGAGCAGTACTTC
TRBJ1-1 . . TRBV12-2 CASRLLRDRESTEAFF TGTGCAAGTCGCTTATTACGGGACAGGGAGAGCACTGAAGCTTTCTTT
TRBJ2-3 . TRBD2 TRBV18 CASSPSRAGGADTQYF TGTGCCAGCTCACCGTCCCGAGCGGGAGGAGCGGATACGCAGTATTTT
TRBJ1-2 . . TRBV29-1 CSVSTGTLGSYTF TGCAGCGTTAGCACCGGGACTTTGGGCAGCTACACCTTC
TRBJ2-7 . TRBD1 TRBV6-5 CASDTRGRPYEQYF TGTGCCAGCGATACAAGGGGGCGCCCGTACGAGCAGTACTTC
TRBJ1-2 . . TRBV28 CASSLSRSGSSYGYTF TGTGCCAGCAGTTTATCAAGATCGGGTTCCAGCTATGGCTACACCTTC
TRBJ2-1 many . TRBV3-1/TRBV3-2 CASSQGEGSEQFF TGTGCCAGCAGCCAAGGGGAAGGGAGTGAGCAGTTCTTC
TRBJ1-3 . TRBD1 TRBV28 CASKKDRGPGNTIYF TGTGCCAGCAAAAAGGACAGGGGTCCTGGAAACACCATATATTTT
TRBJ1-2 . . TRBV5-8 CASSLVRTRGYTF TGTGCCAGCAGCTTGGTGAGAACGAGAGGCTACACCTTC
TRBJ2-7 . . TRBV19 CASSAAGRPYEQYF TGTGCCAGTAGTGCGGCAGGGCGACCCTACGAGCAGTACTTC
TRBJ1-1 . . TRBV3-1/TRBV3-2 CASSQVSPGIEGAFF TGTGCCAGCAGCCAAGTCAGTCCAGGGATTGAAGGAGCTTTCTTT
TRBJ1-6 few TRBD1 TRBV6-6 CATGQGDSPLHF TGTGCCACGGGACAGGGAGATTCACCCCTCCACTTT
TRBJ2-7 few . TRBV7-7 CASSSSGVGASREQYF TGTGCTAGCAGCTCCTCAGGTGTTGGGGCCTCTAGGGAGCAGTACTTC
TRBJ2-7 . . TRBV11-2 CASSWGSSGEQYF TGTGCCAGCAGCTGGGGATCCTCGGGAGAGCAGTACTTC